The rows below give T cell receptor beta chains drawn from one sample of a study of T cell responses to AZD1222 COVID-19 vaccine. Using immunoSEQ multiplex PCR, the repertoire was profiled, and TCRdb retains in-frame clones only, with some absent. The sample consists of about 200,000 clones, roughly 92% of them appearing once. The sample here was peripheral blood, taken 28 days after the second AZD1222 dose. These receptors all come from an adult who received the AZD1222 COVID-19 vaccine. The CDR3 runs from the conserved cysteine through the conserved F or W. A D gene is named only where the DNA matches it firmly. Expanded clones are given a class, and other clones once, few, many or no size at all.

cdr3_nt cdr3_aa j_call v_call d_call clone_size
TGTGCCACCAGCAGAGATTGGGACACACAAGAGACCCAGTACTTC CATSRDWDTQETQYF TRBJ2-5 TRBV15 . .
TGCGCCAGCAGGGGGGGGAGGTTAAACACTGAAGCTTTCTTT CASRGGRLNTEAFF TRBJ1-1 TRBV10-2 . .
TGTGCCAGCACCATCCGGAGGTCTCAGACTGAAGCTTTCTTT CASTIRRSQTEAFF TRBJ1-1 TRBV12-1 . .
TGCGCCAGCAGCCACTTGGGACAGGCCATCTCTGGGGCCAACGTCCTGACTTTC CASSHLGQAISGANVLTF TRBJ2-6 TRBV4-1 TRBD1 .
TGTGCCAGCAGCGCCCATAGGGGGCGGAATCAGCCCCAGCATTTT CASSAHRGRNQPQHF TRBJ1-5 TRBV7-9 TRBD1 once
TGTGCCAGCAGTTACGCAGGGGGCGGTGAGACCCAGTACTTC CASSYAGGGETQYF TRBJ2-5 TRBV6-5 TRBD1 .
TGTGCCAGCAGTGCCCCTCCAAGCGGGGGTTACAATGAGCAGTTCTTC CASSAPPSGGYNEQFF TRBJ2-1 TRBV5-4 TRBD2 .
TGTGCCACCAGCAGGACGCCTCCGGTGGCTTTCTTT CATSRTPPVAFF TRBJ1-1 TRBV15 . .
TGTGCCAGCAGCTTACAGTCAGGGTTCAATCAGCCCCAGCATTTT CASSLQSGFNQPQHF TRBJ1-5 TRBV7-6 . .
TGTGCCAGCAGCTTGCCTGGAGAGCCCCAGCATTTT CASSLPGEPQHF TRBJ1-5 TRBV5-4 . .
TGTGCCAGCAGCTACTGGGGGGACGGCGCCTACAATGAGCAGTTCTTC CASSYWGDGAYNEQFF TRBJ2-1 TRBV7-2 . .
TGTGCCAGCATTTTTGGCGGTCGGGGCACCGGGGAGCTGTTTTTT CASIFGGRGTGELFF TRBJ2-2 TRBV6-6 . few
TGTGCCAGTAGTGTCGGGACCCCCGGATCTGGTGAGCAGTTCTTC CASSVGTPGSGEQFF TRBJ2-1 TRBV19 . .
TGTGCCAGCAGCCAAAGTGCTGCGGGCTACACCTTC CASSQSAAGYTF TRBJ1-2 TRBV3-1/TRBV3-2 . .
TGCGCCAGCAGCCCTCGGGACTCGCGGAACACTGAAGCTTTCTTT CASSPRDSRNTEAFF TRBJ1-1 TRBV5-1 . once
TGTGCCAGCAGCCAAGGGTCTAGCTGGCAGGGAGTACGAGCTTTCTTT CASSQGSSWQGVRAFF TRBJ1-1 TRBV3-1/TRBV3-2 . .
TGTGCCAGCAGCACGACACCCGTAGACTATGGCTACACCTTC CASSTTPVDYGYTF TRBJ1-2 TRBV5-4 . .
TGTGCCAGCAGTTACTCGAATCGGGGGCGAAGCGGCTACACCTTC CASSYSNRGRSGYTF TRBJ1-2 TRBV6-5 . once
TGTGCCAGTAGCAGGACGGACCTCAGCGGCTACACCTTC CASSRTDLSGYTF TRBJ1-2 TRBV19 . .
TGTGCCAGCAGTTTGTTGGACAGGGATAATTCACCCCTCCACTTT CASSLLDRDNSPLHF TRBJ1-6 TRBV27 TRBD1 .
TGTGCCAGCAGCGGGAGTAATTCACCCCTCCACTTT CASSGSNSPLHF TRBJ1-6 TRBV6-5 . .
TGTGCCAGTAGTATGGGGGCGCGGGAAAAACTGTTTTTT CASSMGAREKLFF TRBJ1-4 TRBV19 . once
TGCAGCGTCGCCGGGATTTACACTGAAGCTTTCTTT CSVAGIYTEAFF TRBJ1-1 TRBV29-1 . once
TGTGCCAGCAGTTACCTGGGGGCTAGCGGGGGCTACGAGCAGTACTTC CASSYLGASGGYEQYF TRBJ2-7 TRBV6-5 TRBD2 .
TGTGCCACCAGCCCCCGGGGCGCTAATGAAAAACTGTTTTTT CATSPRGANEKLFF TRBJ1-4 TRBV15 . .
TGTGCCAGCAGTCCTCTCGGTGAAAAACTGTTTTTT CASSPLGEKLFF TRBJ1-4 TRBV12-3/TRBV12-4 . once
TGCGCCAGCAGCCCGGACAGGATCACAGATACGCAGTATTTT CASSPDRITDTQYF TRBJ2-3 TRBV5-1 TRBD1 .
TGTGCCAGCAGCCCGACGGTCGATACTGAAGCTTTCTTT CASSPTVDTEAFF TRBJ1-1 TRBV11-1 . .
TGTGCCACCAGTGACCCCGAGGGGCTTCAGCCCCAGCATTTT CATSDPEGLQPQHF TRBJ1-5 TRBV24-1 . .
TGTGCCAGCACCAACGTTGTCGGACGCATCGAGCAGTACTTC CASTNVVGRIEQYF TRBJ2-7 TRBV7-8 . .
TGTGCCAGCAGTGAGGGGGTCGGGCAGTACTTC CASSEGVGQYF TRBJ2-7 TRBV12-3/TRBV12-4 . .
TGTGCCAGCCGTCCCGGGGTTTCACCCCTCCACTTT CASRPGVSPLHF TRBJ1-6 TRBV12-3/TRBV12-4 . .
TGTGCCAGCAAAAAACAGGGTAGCAATCAGCCCCAGCATTTT CASKKQGSNQPQHF TRBJ1-5 TRBV6-5 . .
TGCGCCAGCAGCTTGGCAGCCAGTTCACCCGGGGAGCTGTTTTTT CASSLAASSPGELFF TRBJ2-2 TRBV5-1 . .
TGTGCCAGCAGCCGGCTCGGTGGCGAGGGCGGGGGTGAAGCTTTCTTT CASSRLGGEGGGEAFF TRBJ1-1 TRBV4-2 . .
TGTGCCATCAGTGATACCCTAAACTCCTACGAGCAGTACTTC CAISDTLNSYEQYF TRBJ2-7 TRBV10-3 . few
TGCGCCAGCAGCTTTTGGGGGGATCAGCCCCAGCATTTT CASSFWGDQPQHF TRBJ1-5 TRBV5-1 . once
TGTGCCAGCAGCGCGGGGGACAGAGAAGAAAAACTGTTTTTT CASSAGDREEKLFF TRBJ1-4 TRBV4-2 TRBD1 once
TGTGCCAGCAGCTTAGCGAACAGCCAAGAGACCCAGTACTTC CASSLANSQETQYF TRBJ2-5 TRBV7-9 . .
TGTGCCAGCCAGAAAAATCAGCCCCAGCATTTT CASQKNQPQHF TRBJ1-5 TRBV28 . .
TGTGCCACCAGCAGAGATCTGAGGGGTGCTGAAGCTTTCTTT CATSRDLRGAEAFF TRBJ1-1 TRBV15 . .
TGTGCCAGTAGTATTTGGGTCAGGGGGCAAACTGAAGCTTTCTTT CASSIWVRGQTEAFF TRBJ1-1 TRBV19 TRBD1 .
TGTGCCAGCAGCCAAATAGCGGGGGACCCCAATGAGCAGTTCTTC CASSQIAGDPNEQFF TRBJ2-1 TRBV3-1/TRBV3-2 TRBD2 .
TGCGCCAGCAGTGAGAGTTTCGTGGCGGGGGAAAAACTGTTTTTT CASSESFVAGEKLFF TRBJ1-4 TRBV10-2 . .
TGTGCCAGTAGTCCCGGGACAGGGGGTAACTATGGCTACACCTTC CASSPGTGGNYGYTF TRBJ1-2 TRBV19 TRBD1 once
TGTGCCAGCAGTGTTGGGGAAGGCGGCTACACCTTC CASSVGEGGYTF TRBJ1-2 TRBV2 . .
TGTGCCAGCAGCATAGGACAGGCTGCTAACTATGGCTACACCTTC CASSIGQAANYGYTF TRBJ1-2 TRBV9 TRBD1 .
TGTGCCAGCAGCACTCCGGGACAGAACAATGAGCAGTTCTTC CASSTPGQNNEQFF TRBJ2-1 TRBV5-6 TRBD1 .
TGTGCCAGCAGCCCTACCCATAGCGGGGGGGCCTTCTCCTACGAGCAGTACTTC CASSPTHSGGAFSYEQYF TRBJ2-7 TRBV3-1/TRBV3-2 TRBD2 .
TGTGCCACCAGTGAACGGGGGGATCAGCCCCAGCATTTT CATSERGDQPQHF TRBJ1-5 TRBV24-1 . .